This section outlines one T cell receptor beta chain sequence together with its context. No antigen is known for it. This sample is part of a study of shared clonotypes between healthy human individuals. Per germline, CDR1 LNHDA and CDR2 SQIVND (reference sequence). CDR3 size: 13 residues. V was shortened by 3 bases and J by 4 bases, with 9 bases between the two germline ends. The assay was immunoSEQ multiplex PCR, and TCRdb's table has in-frame clones only and misses some. The table records roughly 410,000 clones, about 97% of them present only once. Study-level results: Having only a few donors restricted how much genetic and exposure-history diversity was captured.

This clonotype originated in a young man in good health. The chain joins TRBV19 to TRBJ1-2; no firm D call. Material: memory CD8+ T cells sorted from blood. Subset reported: CD45RO+ cells pooled with CCR7-negative TemRA cells. The CDR3 here is CASSISRFYGYTF. The CDR3 DNA follows: TGTGCCAGTAGTATTAGCAGGTTCTATGGCTACACCTTC. The variable domain in full, completed from reference TRBV19 and TRBJ1-2, reads DGGITQSPKYLFRKEGQNVTLSCEQNLNHDAMYWYRQDPGQGLRLIYYSQIVNDFQKGDIAEGYSVSREKKESFPLTVTSAQKNPTAFYLCASSISRFYGYTFGSGTRLTVV.